The source of this T cell receptor beta chain is a study of T-cell memory formation after mild COVID-19. Study summary: TCR clusters largely stayed donor specific.

This CDR3 is 12 amino acids long. V lost 1 base and J 4 bases, leaving 4 bases between the germline ends. This clonotype was seen only a few times. TCR alpha and TCR beta cDNA libraries carrying sample barcodes and UMIs came from 5'RACE with constant-segment primers. TCRdb redid the calling of the 5' RACE reads with MiXCR, one entry per CDR3 protein. The repertoire has under 200,000 distinct CDR3 sequences, around a tenth of them found once; the top ten carry roughly 3.8%. The V gene is TRBV12-3 or TRBV12-4, the J gene TRBJ1-2; unclear D gene. The origin of this receptor is a man aged 18 to 30 who had mild COVID-19 (a few samples of this study predate the infection). Cell type and time point are not known. The sequenced material came from PBMCs or a T cell subset sorted from them (not recorded which). The CDR3 spells CASSLGLYGYTF. The CDR3 nucleotides are TGTGCCAGCAGTTTAGGTCTCTATGGCTACACCTTC.